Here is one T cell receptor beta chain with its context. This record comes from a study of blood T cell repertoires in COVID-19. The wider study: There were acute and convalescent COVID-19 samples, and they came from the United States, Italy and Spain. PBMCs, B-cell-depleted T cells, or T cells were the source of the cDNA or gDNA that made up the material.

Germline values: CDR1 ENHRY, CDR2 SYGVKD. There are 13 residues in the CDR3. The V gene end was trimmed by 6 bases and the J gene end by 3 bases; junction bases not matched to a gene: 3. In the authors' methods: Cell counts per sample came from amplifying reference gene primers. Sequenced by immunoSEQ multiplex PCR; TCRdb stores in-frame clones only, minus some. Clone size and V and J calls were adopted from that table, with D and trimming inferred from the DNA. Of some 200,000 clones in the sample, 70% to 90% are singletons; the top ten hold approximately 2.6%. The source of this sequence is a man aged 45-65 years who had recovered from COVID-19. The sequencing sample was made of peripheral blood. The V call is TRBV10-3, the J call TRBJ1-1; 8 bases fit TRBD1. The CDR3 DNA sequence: TGTGCCATCAGGGAACAGGGGGACACTGAAGCTTTCTTT. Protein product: CAIREQGDTEAFF.